The subject of this entry is one T cell receptor beta chain. As yet, its antigen is unknown. This record belongs to a study of cytomegalovirus exposure and HLA in healthy donors. Overall study results and limits: Compared with the roughly 700-donor mean, an Asian-associated ancestry cluster reportedly had fewer N-insertions, according to a later analysis.

The PCR used 60 Vbeta and 13 Jbeta primers. Here immunoSEQ multiplex PCR was the method, and the copy in TCRdb shows in-frame clones only, minus some. The repertoire has around 210,000 clones, around four fifths of them found once; the top ten carry more than 0.45%. The V gene end was trimmed by 6 bases and the J gene end by 4 bases; junction bases not matched to a gene: 8. Germline assignment: CDR1 MNHEY and CDR2 SVGAGI. The CDR3 length is 14 residues. The rearrangement uses TRBV6-5 and TRBJ1-2; TRBD1 agrees at 7 bases. The sequenced sample consisted of PBMCs. The receptor was derived from a boy younger than 18 in good health and CMV-seronegative. The DNA of the CDR3 is TGTGCCAGCAGCTTAGACAGGGTTACCTATGGCTACACCTTC. Protein product: CASSLDRVTYGYTF.